This TCR beta chain appears in the sequencing data of a study of blood T cell repertoires in COVID-19. The wider study: Italy, Spain and the United States were the sources of the convalescent and acute COVID-19 samples. PBMCs, B-cell-depleted T cells, or T cells provided the cDNA or gDNA that made up the material.

Original handling: Amplified reference gene primers provided the basis for estimating nucleated cell counts. Produced via immunoSEQ multiplex PCR; TCRdb's table is partial and in-frame only. V and J calls and clone size are given by that table; D and trimming were obtained from the DNA. The table has some 76,000 clones, over 75% seen once; the top ten hold roughly a tenth. The CDR3 length is 16 residues. V lost 2 bases and J lost 6; bases outside the gene matches: 6. CDR1 is LNHNV and CDR2 is YYDKDF in the germline V gene (reference sequence). The V gene is TRBV15, the J gene TRBJ2-1, with 11 bases fitting TRBD2. Sequenced material: peripheral blood. The sequence came from a woman under 30 with acute or convalescent COVID-19. The CDR3: CATSRHLAGGINEQFF. As DNA, the CDR3 is TGTGCCACCAGCAGACACCTAGCGGGGGGAATCAATGAGCAGTTCTTC.